The 23 T cell receptor beta chains given below trace back to one sample, sequenced in a study of identical twins. TCRdb redid the calling of the 5' RACE reads with MiXCR, one entry per CDR3 protein. The sample includes about 890,000 distinct CDR3 sequences, approximately 13% of them seen just once. The data were also submitted as part of a second study, on yellow fever vaccine responses in identical twins.

Source material: PBMCs. The receptors shown here come from a woman aged 18 to 35 in good health.

Worth noting for this clonotype: One end of the junction fails to match germline, which may point to a read error. This chain links TRBV20-1 with TRBJ2-5; 13 bases fit TRBD2. Germline V gene sequence: CDR1 DFQATT, CDR2 SNEGSKA (reference sequence). The CDR3 is made up of 14 amino acids. The CDR3 nucleotides are TGCAGAGCAACTTCAGGGACTAGCGGGACTCCAGCCGACTTC. Translation: CRATSGTSGTPADF.

This clonotype was counted only a few times. This chain links TRBV10-3 with TRBJ2-5; D is undetermined. The V gene's germline CDR1 is ENHRY and CDR2 SYGVKD. This CDR3 comprises 15 residues. The V end lost 0 bases, the J end lost 1 base, and 9 bases lay between the germline ends. The DNA of the CDR3 is TGTGCCATCAGTGAGTCGGATTCGAGCCAAGAGACCCAGTACTTC. As protein: CAISESDSSQETQYF.

Concerning this clonotype itself: Being one base from a much bigger clone, this may be a read error. The V call is TRBV10-3, the J call TRBJ2-7; D is unresolved. Trimming took off 9 bases at V and 0 bases at J, with 12 bases between the two ends. Germline CDR1 and CDR2: ENHRY and SYGVKD. This CDR3 has 13 residues. DNA of the CDR3: TGTGCCATAGCTCACCGAATCTCCTACGAGCAGTACTTC. Its translation: CAIAHRISYEQYF.

This clonotype was recorded at least ten times. The DNA of the CDR3 is TGTGCCAGCAGCCTCGGGACTAGCGGGATTTACGAGCAGTACTTC. Protein sequence: CASSLGTSGIYEQYF. The gene calls are TRBV9 and TRBJ2-7; 13 positions match TRBD2. The germline CDR1 and CDR2 sequences are SGDLS and YYNGEE. The CDR3 contains 15 residues. Trimming cost V 4 bases and J 4 bases; bases outside gene matches: 5.

This clonotype was recorded many times. The chain links TRBV20-1 to TRBJ1-5; D gene uncertain. V shed 2 bases and J shed 2 bases, with 7 bases lying between them. Germline lookup yields CDR1 DFQATT and CDR2 SNEGSKA (reference sequence). The CDR3 extends over 13 amino acids. The CDR3 DNA follows: TGCAGTGCTAGATTAGACGGCAATCAGCCCCAGCATTTT. It is translated as CSARLDGNQPQHF.

The table lists this clonotype with a few counts. The rearrangement joins TRBV25-1 to TRBJ2-2, with 13 positions matching TRBD2. V trimming: 8 bases; J trimming: 5 bases; junction bases outside the gene matches: 2. The CDR3 sequence is 14 residues long. CDR1 and CDR2 from the germline V gene are MGHDK and SYGVNS. The CDR3: CASLGLAGTGELFF. The CDR3 nucleotides are TGTGCCAGCCTGGGACTAGCGGGGACCGGGGAGCTGTTTTTT.

This clonotype has just a few counts. This chain links TRBV27 with TRBJ2-5, with D possibly being TRBD1 (6 bases). CDR1 and CDR2 (germline): MNHEY, SMNVEV (reference sequence). Deletions cut 5 bases from V and 5 bases from J, with 12 bases between. This CDR3 contains 13 residues. This CDR3 reads CASSIRGWETQYF. The CDR3 nucleotides are TGTGCCAGCAGTATCAGGGGCTGGGAGACCCAGTACTTC.

This clonotype appeared a few times. This rearrangement joins TRBV5-1 to TRBJ1-2; a possible D gene is TRBD1 (5 bases). The CDR3 loop spans 14 amino acids. Trimming left V 0 bases short and J 2 bases short, with 8 bases between. In germline, CDR1 is SGHRS, CDR2 YFSETQ. The CDR3 here is CASSLAGQNYGYTF. The CDR3 bases are TGCGCCAGCAGCTTGGCCGGACAAAACTATGGCTACACCTTC. Using reference TRBV5-1 and TRBJ1-2 for the parts outside the CDR3, the full variable domain is KAGVTQTPRYLIKTRGQQVTLSCSPISGHRSVSWYQQTPGQGLQFLFEYFSETQRNKGNFPGRFSGRQFSNSRSEMNVSTLELGDSALYLCASSLAGQNYGYTFGSGTRLTVV.

The rearrangement uses TRBV5-1 and TRBJ2-7, with D possibly being TRBD1 (5 bases). The CDR3 sequence is 14 residues long. Between the trimmed V and J ends, which lost 1 base and 5 bases, there was a span of 13 bases. From germline, CDR1 is SGHRS and CDR2 YFSETQ. The CDR3 protein is CASSLSGNEDEQYV. The CDR3 nucleotides are TGCGCCAGCAGCTTGTCAGGGAATGAGGACGAGCAGTACGTC.

This clonotype came up a few times. The V and J genes are TRBV6-1 and TRBJ2-1; TRBD2 matches at 7 bases. Germline values: CDR1 MNHNS, CDR2 SASEGT. After removal of 3 bases from V and 6 bases from J, the junction contained 5 bases not matched to a gene. The CDR3 runs to 14 residues. This chain's CDR3 is CASSERERGNEQFF. CDR3 bases: TGTGCCAGCAGTGAGCGGGAGAGAGGCAATGAGCAGTTCTTC.

The chain joins TRBV11-2 to TRBJ2-3, with D maybe TRBD1 (6 bases). The CDR3 loop spans 17 amino acids. CDR1 SGHAT and CDR2 FQNNGV come from the germline V gene. The V end lost 5 bases, the J end lost 4 bases, and 22 bases lay between the germline ends. CDR3 protein: CASSTRAFGGLSDTQYF. The CDR3 DNA reads TGTGCCAGCAGCACCCGGGCTTTTGGGGGCCTTTCAGATACGCAGTATTTT.

This chain uses TRBV20-1 with TRBJ1-2; D not certain. Germline assignment: CDR1 DFQATT and CDR2 SNEGSKA (reference sequence). V shed 3 bases and J shed 2 bases, with 7 bases lying between them. The CDR3 extends over 12 amino acids. The CDR3 region is CSASSGNYGYTF. CDR3 sequence (DNA): TGCAGTGCTAGTTCTGGGAACTATGGCTACACCTTC.

This clonotype was picked up many times. The V call is TRBV3-1, the J call TRBJ2-2; D may correspond to TRBD1 or TRBD2 (6 bases each). CDR3 size: 16 residues. Trimming stripped 2 bases from V and 1 base from J, with 11 bases between. Germline V lookup: CDR1 LGHDT, CDR2 YNNKEL (reference sequence). CDR3 region: CASSQKGGWNTGELFF. CDR3 coding DNA: TGTGCCAGCAGCCAAAAGGGGGGATGGAACACCGGGGAGCTGTTTTTT.

This clonotype was observed at least ten times. The V gene is TRBV20-1, the J gene TRBJ1-2; tentatively, D is TRBD1 (5 bases). The CDR3 covers 14 residues. Trimming stripped 6 bases from V and 6 bases from J, with 20 bases between. The germline gives CDR1 DFQATT, CDR2 SNEGSKA (reference sequence). The CDR3: CSANGGWFLDGYTF. The CDR3 DNA follows: TGCAGTGCCAATGGGGGGTGGTTTTTGGATGGCTACACCTTC.

V usage is TRBV3-1 and J usage is TRBJ2-3; D gene ambiguous. V lost 2 bases, J lost 6 bases, and 9 bases lay in between. The CDR3 is made up of 13 amino acids. The germline CDR1 and CDR2 sequences are LGHDT and YNNKEL (reference sequence). CDR3 amino acids: CASSQLQGDTQYF. CDR3 bases: TGTGCCAGCAGCCAACTGCAAGGGGATACGCAGTATTTT.

In its sample, this clonotype was seen many times. The chain uses TRBV5-1 and TRBJ1-2, with D possibly matching TRBD1 (6 bases). The CDR3 runs to 14 residues. Germline CDR1 SGHRS, CDR2 YFSETQ. V was shortened by 0 bases and J by 2 bases, with 8 bases between the two germline ends. The CDR3 DNA sequence: TGCGCCAGCAGCTTGGGGGGACACAACTATGGCTACACCTTC. This encodes CASSLGGHNYGYTF. Full variable domain (remainder filled in from reference TRBV5-1 and TRBJ1-2): KAGVTQTPRYLIKTRGQQVTLSCSPISGHRSVSWYQQTPGQGLQFLFEYFSETQRNKGNFPGRFSGRQFSNSRSEMNVSTLELGDSALYLCASSLGGHNYGYTFGSGTRLTVV.

This chain uses TRBV9 with TRBJ2-7; D not resolved. The CDR3 spans 13 residues. The germline V and J ends were trimmed by 4 bases and 5 bases, with 13 bases remaining between them. The germline CDR1 and CDR2 sequences are SGDLS and YYNGEE. For the CDR3, the DNA is TGTGCCAGCAGCACCCGACTCGTGGACGAGCAGTACTTC. Translating gives CASSTRLVDEQYF.

This chain uses TRBV29-1 with TRBJ2-5; D possibly corresponds to TRBD2 (5 bases). Looked up from germline, CDR1 is SQVTM and CDR2 is ANQGSEA. Trimming cost V 7 bases and J 2 bases, with 17 bases left between them. This CDR3 has 14 residues. CDR3 nucleotide sequence: TGCAGCGCCCCCAAAGAGGGTGGTCAAGAGACCCAGTACTTC. Translating gives CSAPKEGGQETQYF.

This clonotype was recorded many times. The chain employs TRBV12-3 or TRBV12-4 and TRBJ2-5; 8 bases are shared with TRBD2. The CDR3 covers 16 residues. V was clipped by 3 bases and J by 3 bases; unmatched bases: 9. CDR3 DNA: TGTGCCAGCAGTTTTCCAACGGGAGGGAGGGAAGAGACCCAGTACTTC. This codes for CASSFPTGGREETQYF.

This chain links TRBV23-1 with TRBJ2-2; 8 nucleotides line up with TRBD1. TRBV23-1 is assigned to the ORF class and has an uncertain function. V dropped 2 bases and J dropped 3; count of bases not matched to a gene: 11. CDR3 length: 18 residues. As DNA, the CDR3 is TGCGCCAGCAGTCAACCCAGGGGGCGCTTCCAGCACACCGGGGAGCTGTTTTTT. This sequence encodes CASSQPRGRFQHTGELFF.

The chain combines TRBV6-5 with TRBJ2-3; maybe TRBD1 (5 bases). Trimming removed 2 bases at V and 1 base at J, with 10 bases between. Germline CDR1 MNHEY, CDR2 SVGAGI. The CDR3 contains 15 residues. The CDR3: CASSYKGAGTDTQYF. CDR3 coding DNA: TGTGCCAGCAGTTACAAAGGGGCGGGCACAGATACGCAGTATTTT.

This clonotype has just a few counts. The chain recombines TRBV6-1 with TRBJ2-5; the D is unclear. This CDR3 contains 16 residues. Germline CDR1 is MNHNS and CDR2 is SASEGT. The ends were cut back, 1 base at V and 5 bases at J, with 17 bases in the middle. The CDR3 DNA reads as TGTGCCAGCAGTGAAGTGGGCGGAACAGCACCGGAGACCCAGTACTTC. Residues: CASSEVGGTAPETQYF.

The chain recombines TRBV29-1 with TRBJ2-1, with TRBD2 identical over 10 bases. Germline V gene lookup returns CDR1 SQVTM and CDR2 ANQGSEA. The CDR3 runs 15 residues. V trimming: 5 bases; J trimming: 6 bases; junction bases outside the gene matches: 10. CDR3 DNA sequence: TGCAGCGTTACCCATAGCGGGGGGACCCCCAATGAGCAGTTCTTC. This gives the protein CSVTHSGGTPNEQFF.